This T cell receptor (beta chain) came from a study of T cell responses to AZD1222 COVID-19 vaccine. Study-wide findings and caveats: Clonal diversity may have been underestimated, and the donors were mostly white British, with more females than males.

This clone was seen just once. Antigen unknown. Generated by immunoSEQ multiplex PCR, the TCRdb table keeps only in-frame clones and is missing some. The sample lists 150,000 or so clones, 85% to 90% seen once, with about 9.8% in the top ten. Germline CDR1 is DFQATT and CDR2 is SNEGSKA (reference sequence). Trimming cost V 3 bases and J 7 bases, with 22 bases left between them. The CDR3 runs 16 residues. V gene TRBV20-1 combines with J gene TRBJ1-5; D unresolved. The receptor's source is an adult who received the AZD1222 COVID-19 vaccine. The sample in question was peripheral blood, obtained 28 days after the second AZD1222 dose. The CDR3 region is CSASKSGNPESQPQHF. CDR3 sequence (DNA): TGCAGTGCTAGTAAATCGGGGAATCCAGAGTCGCAGCCCCAGCATTTT.